The 2 T cell receptor beta chains given below trace back to one sample, sequenced in a study of CD8 T cells in Susac syndrome (dated by TCRdb to the late 2010s). Preparation of the library involved the immunoSEQ multiplex PCR assay. RNA was extracted using the RNeasy kit, and roughly 0.5 to 1 microgram was reverse transcribed with random hexamers. TCRdb redid the processing of the public reads, applying fastp at Q25 and MiXCR, and retained in-frame beta chains. Identical CDR3 proteins give one entry, which carries the most common genes and DNA. In all, the sample holds 150,000 to 200,000 distinct CDR3 sequences, and roughly 94% of those were seen once. Together, the top ten hold 0.075% to 0.095% of the sample. Sequencing was carried out using CD4+ T cells from PBMCs. Receptor source: a human donor with multiple sclerosis.

The chain joins TRBV9 to TRBJ2-1; 13 nucleotides match TRBD2. Trimming took 0 bases from V and 9 from J; bases not matched to a gene: 6. The germline CDR1 and CDR2 sequences are SGDLS and YYNGEE. This CDR3 spans 16 amino acids. The CDR3 DNA reads TGTGCCAGCAGCGTAGTGAGTGGACTAGCGGGAGTTGAGCAGTTCTTC. Translated, it gives CASSVVSGLAGVEQFF.

A single count supports this clonotype. This chain connects TRBV20-1 to TRBJ1-4, with a tentative D call TRBD1 (6 bases). V lost 0 bases to trimming and J lost 7 bases, with 15 bases between them. The CDR3 loop spans 15 amino acids. CDR1 and CDR2 from the germline V gene are DFQATT and SNEGSKA (reference sequence). CDR3 amino acids: CSARERTGTGEKLFF. CDR3 in DNA: TGCAGTGCTAGAGAGCGAACAGGGACGGGTGAAAAACTGTTTTTT.